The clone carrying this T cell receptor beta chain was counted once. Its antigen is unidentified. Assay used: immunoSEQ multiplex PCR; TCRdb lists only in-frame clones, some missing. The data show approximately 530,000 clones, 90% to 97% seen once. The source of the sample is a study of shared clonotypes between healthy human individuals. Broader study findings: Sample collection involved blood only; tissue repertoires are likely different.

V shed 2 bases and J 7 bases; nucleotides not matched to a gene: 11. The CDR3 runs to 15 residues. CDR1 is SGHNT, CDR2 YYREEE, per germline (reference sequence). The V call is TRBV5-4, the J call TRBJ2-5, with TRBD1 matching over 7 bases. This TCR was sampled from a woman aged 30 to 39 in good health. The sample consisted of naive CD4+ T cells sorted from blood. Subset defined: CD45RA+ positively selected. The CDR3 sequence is CASSLTTGQYGTQYF. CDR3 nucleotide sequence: TGTGCCAGCAGCTTAACGACAGGGCAATACGGGACCCAGTACTTC.